The 23 T cell receptor beta chains presented below share a single source sample, sequenced in a study of control samples from healthy donors and cancer patients. This table comes from immunoSEQ multiplex PCR, and its TCRdb copy is limited to in-frame clones, with some not included. This sample has 75,000 to 90,000 clones, with around nine tenths found just once. The sequenced material came from blood. These receptor sequences come from a man younger than 45 in good health.

The chain has TRBV5-1 and TRBJ1-2; the D gene is possibly TRBD1 (5 bases). V was pared by 0 bases and J by 5 bases, with 14 bases between. This CDR3 has 15 residues. Germline loops: CDR1 SGHRS, CDR2 YFSETQ. The CDR3 reads CASSLARGPGYGYTF. CDR3 DNA: TGCGCCAGCAGCTTGGCCCGGGGACCCGGGTATGGCTACACCTTC.

The chain recombines TRBV5-1 with TRBJ1-1; D gene uncertain. Germline CDR1 SGHRS, CDR2 YFSETQ. This CDR3 is 13 amino acids long. Trimming took 3 bases from V and 3 from J, leaving 9 bases between them. The CDR3 nucleotides are TGCGCCAGCAGCTCGAACGCGGACACTGAAGCTTTCTTT. Residues: CASSSNADTEAFF.

The chain combines TRBV10-3 with TRBJ1-6; D not resolved. Germline CDR1 reads ENHRY; CDR2 reads SYGVKD. The CDR3 runs to 12 residues. Trimming removed 5 bases at V and 8 bases at J, with 7 bases between. The CDR3, as DNA: TGTGCCATCAGTTCCTCAGATTCACCCCTCCACTTT. Translation gives CAISSSDSPLHF.

This clone came up a few times. The chain joins TRBV28 to TRBJ1-2; D call uncertain. Germline V gives CDR1 MDHEN, CDR2 SYDVKM. The germline V and J ends were trimmed by 4 bases and 1 base, with 7 bases remaining between them. The CDR3 has 13 residues. CDR3 sequence reads: CASSSDGNYGYTF. The CDR3 bases are TGTGCCAGCAGTTCGGACGGTAACTATGGCTACACCTTC.

This clone was seen once. The genes are TRBV28 and TRBJ1-5, with D unresolved. The germline V gene encodes CDR1 MDHEN and CDR2 SYDVKM. Trimming shortened V by 5 bases and J by 6 bases, and 8 bases separated the two germline ends. The CDR3 loop spans 12 amino acids. CDR3 sequence: CASSRLSQPQHF. The CDR3, as DNA: TGTGCCAGCAGTAGGCTAAGTCAGCCCCAGCATTTT.

The chain links TRBV5-6 to TRBJ2-3; 12 nucleotides line up with TRBD2. Germline loops: CDR1 SGHDT, CDR2 YYEEEE. This CDR3 contains 16 residues. The V gene end was trimmed by 4 bases and the J gene end by 6 bases; junction bases not matched to a gene: 9. CDR3 DNA: TGTGCCAGCAGCATGCTAGCGGGGGGGGTCCAGGATACGCAGTATTTT. Its translation is CASSMLAGGVQDTQYF.

The rearrangement links TRBV4-1 to TRBJ2-5; 11 bases agree with TRBD2. Germline V gene data show CDR1 as MGHRA and CDR2 as YSYEKL. The CDR3 is made up of 15 amino acids. Germline trimming cut 4 bases from V and 7 bases from J; bases unmatched to any gene: 8. CDR3 sequence reads: CASSPQTSGTGTQYF. The DNA for the CDR3 is TGCGCCAGCAGCCCTCAGACTAGCGGGACAGGGACCCAGTACTTC.

The gene calls are TRBV27 and TRBJ1-2; TRBD1 matches at 11 bases. This CDR3 contains 14 residues. With 3 bases clipped from V and 7 bases from J, the junction kept 4 bases outside the gene matches. Germline CDR1 and CDR2: MNHEY and SMNVEV (reference sequence). CDR3 sequence (DNA): TGTGCCAGCAGTTTTGGACAGGGGGCAGTTGGCTACACCTTC. Translated: CASSFGQGAVGYTF.

This clone was found a few times. The rearrangement links TRBV28 to TRBJ1-1, with D possibly matching TRBD1 (5 bases). The CDR3 extends over 13 amino acids. V lost 4 bases and J 10 bases, leaving 16 bases between the germline ends. The germline V gene has CDR1 MDHEN and CDR2 SYDVKM. The CDR3 DNA sequence: TGTGCCAGCAGTTCCGGGACCCTTTTTGCAGCTTTCTTT. It translates to CASSSGTLFAAFF.

This clone was observed a handful of times. The rearrangement joins TRBV7-9 to TRBJ2-7; D is uncertain. The length of the CDR3 is 11 residues. The ends were cut back, 4 bases at V and 7 bases at J, with 8 bases in the middle. Germline-derived CDR1 and CDR2 are SEHNR and FQNEAQ (reference sequence). The CDR3 DNA follows: TGTGCCAGCAGCTCTCTGGGGGAGCAGTACTTC. Translated: CASSSLGEQYF.

This chain uses TRBV27 with TRBJ1-4, with 9 nucleotides matching TRBD1. The CDR3 contains 16 residues. The V gene end was trimmed by 5 bases and the J gene end by 2 bases; junction bases not matched to a gene: 6. Germline V gene lookup returns CDR1 MNHEY and CDR2 SMNVEV (reference sequence). The CDR3 here is CASSRQGVRTNEKLFF. The CDR3 nucleotides read TGTGCCAGCAGTCGACAGGGGGTTAGGACTAATGAAAAACTGTTTTTT. The full variable domain, in which reference TRBV27 and TRBJ1-4 provide the parts outside the CDR3, is EAQVTQNPRYLITVTGKKLTVTCSQNMNHEYMSWYRQDPGLGLRQIYYSMNVEVTDKGDVPEGYKVSRKEKRNFPLILESPSPNQTSLYFCASSRQGVRTNEKLFFGSGTQLSVL.

This sequence joins TRBV11-2 and TRBJ2-3; D is uncertain. The CDR3 has 14 amino acids. V was clipped by 1 base and J by 6 bases, with 11 bases between them. The germline gives CDR1 SGHAT, CDR2 FQNNGV. CDR3 nucleotide sequence: TGTGCCAGCAGCTTAGTCCGCCCCCCCGATACGCAGTATTTT. Protein sequence: CASSLVRPPDTQYF.

The chain employs TRBV27 and TRBJ1-1; possible D gene TRBD1, 5 bases. Per the germline V gene, CDR1 is MNHEY and CDR2 is SMNVEV (reference sequence). This CDR3 region has 14 residues. Trimming removed 6 bases at V and 6 bases at J, with 17 bases between. CDR3 in amino acids: CASSRGVMSAEAFF. CDR3 sequence (DNA): TGTGCCAGCAGCCGAGGGGTTATGAGCGCTGAAGCTTTCTTT.

This chain links TRBV15 with TRBJ2-7; D assignment may be TRBD1 or TRBD2 (5 bases each). The CDR3 is 12 amino acids. Germline V lookup: CDR1 LNHNV, CDR2 YYDKDF (reference sequence). Between the trimmed V and J ends, which lost 4 bases and 5 bases, there was a span of 9 bases. The CDR3 is CATSTGAHEQYF. The CDR3 nucleotides read TGTGCCACCAGCACCGGGGCCCACGAGCAGTACTTC.

This clone was recorded a few times. The V and J genes are TRBV24-1 and TRBJ2-7; 12 nucleotides align to TRBD2. The CDR3 contains 16 residues. V lost 4 bases and J lost 0; bases outside the gene matches: 3. Germline V gene data show CDR1 as KGHDR and CDR2 as SFDVKD. CDR3 in DNA: TGTGCCACCAGTGACCCGACTAGCGGGAGCTCCTACGAGCAGTACTTC. It yields the protein CATSDPTSGSSYEQYF.

This clone was counted only a few times. The chain links TRBV7-3 to TRBJ2-1; TRBD2 matches 13 bases. CDR3 length: 14 residues. V gave up 5 bases and J gave up 7 bases; unmatched junction bases: 2. The germline CDR1 and CDR2 sequences are SGHTA and FQGTGA. The CDR3 coding sequence is TGTGCCAGCAGCCCGACTAGCGGGGGGAATGAGCAGTTCTTC. Its protein is CASSPTSGGNEQFF.

The genes are TRBV5-6 and TRBJ2-1; D tentatively fits TRBD1 or TRBD2 (5 bases each). The V gene lost 2 bases and the J gene lost 9 bases, with 9 bases spanning the gap. CDR3 size: 12 residues. Germline V CDR1 and CDR2: SGHDT, YYEEEE. CDR3 in DNA: TGTGCCAGCAGCTTTGGGGGAACTGAGCAGTTCTTC. Its protein product is CASSFGGTEQFF.

This clone was detected once. The V gene is TRBV4-2, the J gene TRBJ2-7, with TRBD2 identical over 7 bases. The CDR3 contains 13 residues. Germline V gene data show CDR1 as LGHNA and CDR2 as YNFKEQ. V lost 4 bases, J lost 0 bases, and 0 bases stayed unmatched. In DNA, the CDR3 is TGTGCCAGCAGCCGGGACTACTCCTACGAGCAGTACTTC. Amino acids: CASSRDYSYEQYF.

The chain couples TRBV11-2 to TRBJ2-1; 7 nucleotides line up with TRBD2. Germline V gene data show CDR1 as SGHAT and CDR2 as FQNNGV. J lost 9 bases, V lost 0 bases, and 5 bases had no gene match. The CDR3 is 14 residues long. This CDR3 is CASSLDRTGGEQFF. The CDR3 bases are TGTGCCAGCAGCTTAGATCGAACGGGGGGTGAGCAGTTCTTC. Together with reference TRBV11-2 and TRBJ2-1, the CDR3 gives the full variable domain: EAGVAQSPRYKIIEKRQSVAFWCNPISGHATLYWYQQILGQGPKLLIQFQNNGVVDDSQLPKDRFSAERLKGVDSTLKIQPAKLEDSAVYLCASSLDRTGGEQFFGPGTRLTVL.

V is TRBV2 and J is TRBJ1-2; no firm D call. Germline CDR1 SNHLY, CDR2 FYNNEI. V gave up 1 base and J gave up 4 bases, with 7 bases separating them. The CDR3 loop spans 13 amino acids. The CDR3 DNA reads TGTGCCAGCAGTGAAGAAGTAGGCTATGGCTACACCTTC. As protein: CASSEEVGYGYTF. Full variable domain (outside the CDR3, taken from reference TRBV2 and TRBJ1-2): EPEVTQTPSHQVTQMGQEVILRCVPISNHLYFYWYRQILGQKVEFLVSFYNNEISEKSEIFDDQFSVERPDGSNFTLKIRSTKLEDSAMYFCASSEEVGYGYTFGSGTRLTVV.

The chain employs TRBV5-1 and TRBJ2-1, with D unresolved. V was cut by 0 bases and J by 0 bases, with 4 bases left in between. Germline V CDR1 and CDR2: SGHRS, YFSETQ. The CDR3 sequence is 14 residues long. This CDR3 reads CASSLESSYNEQFF. The CDR3 DNA reads TGCGCCAGCAGCTTGGAATCCTCCTACAATGAGCAGTTCTTC.

A few counts support this clone. The chain has TRBV5-5 and TRBJ1-1; possibly TRBD1 for D (6 bases). The ends were cut back, 0 bases at V and 2 bases at J, with 8 bases in the middle. The CDR3 sequence is 14 residues long. Germline loops: CDR1 SGHKS, CDR2 YYEKEE (reference sequence). DNA for the CDR3: TGTGCCAGCAGCTTGGACAGGGCAAACACTGAAGCTTTCTTT. Translated, it gives CASSLDRANTEAFF.

The chain is built from TRBV25-1 and TRBJ1-2; the D gene is possibly TRBD1 (5 bases). The CDR3 consists of 14 residues. Germline loops: CDR1 MGHDK, CDR2 SYGVNS. V lost 7 bases and J lost 0, with 12 bases in between. CDR3 coding DNA: TGTGCCAGCACCCCACCAGGGACTAACTATGGCTACACCTTC. This translates into CASTPPGTNYGYTF.